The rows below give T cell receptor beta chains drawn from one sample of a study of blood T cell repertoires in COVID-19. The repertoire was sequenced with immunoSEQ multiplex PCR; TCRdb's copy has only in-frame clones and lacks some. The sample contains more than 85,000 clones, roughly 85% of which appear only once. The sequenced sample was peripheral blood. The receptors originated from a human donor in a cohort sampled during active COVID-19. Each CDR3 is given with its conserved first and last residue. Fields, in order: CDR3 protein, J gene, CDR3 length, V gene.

cdr3_aa: CASSPRQTGGGGAFF; j_call: TRBJ1-1; cdr3_length: 15; v_call: TRBV5-1
cdr3_aa: CASSRQGTDTQYF; j_call: TRBJ2-3; cdr3_length: 13; v_call: TRBV4-2
cdr3_aa: CATSGRGYNEQFF; j_call: TRBJ2-1; cdr3_length: 13; v_call: TRBV24-1
cdr3_aa: CASSLAGREKETQYF; j_call: TRBJ2-5; cdr3_length: 15; v_call: TRBV5-6
cdr3_aa: CSGSTGGEQFF; j_call: TRBJ2-1; cdr3_length: 11; v_call: TRBV29-1
cdr3_aa: CASTLWHHYLSFKQYF; j_call: TRBJ2-7; cdr3_length: 16; v_call: TRBV21-1
cdr3_aa: CASSLTFGGTDTQYF; j_call: TRBJ2-3; cdr3_length: 15; v_call: TRBV28
cdr3_aa: CASSRSGPYEQYF; j_call: TRBJ2-7; cdr3_length: 13; v_call: TRBV3-1/TRBV3-2
cdr3_aa: CASSEFRSSTEAFF; j_call: TRBJ1-1; cdr3_length: 14; v_call: TRBV6-1
cdr3_aa: CASNPKGNNEQFF; j_call: TRBJ2-1; cdr3_length: 13; v_call: TRBV6-5
cdr3_aa: CASNLGQGIEAFF; j_call: TRBJ1-1; cdr3_length: 13; v_call: TRBV12-3/TRBV12-4
cdr3_aa: CASSQVAGNTEAFF; j_call: TRBJ1-1; cdr3_length: 14; v_call: TRBV3-1/TRBV3-2
cdr3_aa: CASRATTSASYNEQFF; j_call: TRBJ2-1; cdr3_length: 16; v_call: TRBV19
cdr3_aa: CASSGTGGQEQFF; j_call: TRBJ2-1; cdr3_length: 13; v_call: TRBV9
cdr3_aa: CASGQGYTGELFF; j_call: TRBJ2-2; cdr3_length: 13; v_call: TRBV11-3
cdr3_aa: CASTRQGPNTEAFF; j_call: TRBJ1-1; cdr3_length: 14; v_call: TRBV2
cdr3_aa: CASRQTDLYEQYF; j_call: TRBJ2-7; cdr3_length: 13; v_call: TRBV28
cdr3_aa: CASSDPPGTGQINQPQHF; j_call: TRBJ1-5; cdr3_length: 18; v_call: TRBV28
cdr3_aa: CASSVSNTEAFF; j_call: TRBJ1-1; cdr3_length: 12; v_call: TRBV19
cdr3_aa: CASSLSRVAGYVSPLHF; j_call: TRBJ1-6; cdr3_length: 17; v_call: TRBV27
cdr3_aa: CASSLGVLAGGQETQYF; j_call: TRBJ2-5; cdr3_length: 17; v_call: TRBV11-2
cdr3_aa: CASSQGPYYSGNTIYF; j_call: TRBJ1-3; cdr3_length: 16; v_call: TRBV3-1/TRBV3-2
cdr3_aa: CASRVDSSSQFF; j_call: TRBJ2-1; cdr3_length: 12; v_call: TRBV5-1
cdr3_aa: CASRLGSSNQPQHF; j_call: TRBJ1-5; cdr3_length: 14; v_call: TRBV7-8
cdr3_aa: CASSPRPSPGTEAFF; j_call: TRBJ1-1; cdr3_length: 15; v_call: TRBV7-3
cdr3_aa: CASSDGGWWRNTEAFF; j_call: TRBJ1-1; cdr3_length: 16; v_call: TRBV6-1
cdr3_aa: CASSYGGGTGHDEQFF; j_call: TRBJ2-1; cdr3_length: 16; v_call: TRBV7-3
cdr3_aa: CSASYRLARTDTQYF; j_call: TRBJ2-3; cdr3_length: 15; v_call: TRBV20-1
cdr3_aa: CASSFLTGTSMNEQFF; j_call: TRBJ2-1; cdr3_length: 16; v_call: TRBV7-8
cdr3_aa: CASSKGGSGRSYNEQFF; j_call: TRBJ2-1; cdr3_length: 17; v_call: TRBV21-1
cdr3_aa: CAISLLGPFGTDTQYF; j_call: TRBJ2-3; cdr3_length: 16; v_call: TRBV10-3
cdr3_aa: CASSSSRGDTQYF; j_call: TRBJ2-3; cdr3_length: 13; v_call: TRBV9
cdr3_aa: CASSRTGQSLTYEQYF; j_call: TRBJ2-7; cdr3_length: 16; v_call: TRBV27
cdr3_aa: CASSDYRTSGGLLQETQYF; j_call: TRBJ2-5; cdr3_length: 19; v_call: TRBV2
cdr3_aa: CASSLFDVARPYF; j_call: TRBJ2-5; cdr3_length: 13; v_call: TRBV12-3/TRBV12-4
cdr3_aa: CASSSGTGKETQYF; j_call: TRBJ2-5; cdr3_length: 14; v_call: TRBV28
cdr3_aa: CASSGGDRGDNYGYTF; j_call: TRBJ1-2; cdr3_length: 16; v_call: TRBV19
cdr3_aa: CASSWGTSEETQYF; j_call: TRBJ2-5; cdr3_length: 14; v_call: TRBV5-5
cdr3_aa: CASSPGRTSNSPLHF; j_call: TRBJ1-6; cdr3_length: 15; v_call: TRBV28
cdr3_aa: CASSRGGRGNEQYF; j_call: TRBJ2-7; cdr3_length: 14; v_call: TRBV11-3
cdr3_aa: CASGLGTVSGNTIYF; j_call: TRBJ1-3; cdr3_length: 15; v_call: TRBV12-5
cdr3_aa: CATSRDQGSGANVLTF; j_call: TRBJ2-6; cdr3_length: 16; v_call: TRBV15
cdr3_aa: CASRGHGSTEAFF; j_call: TRBJ1-1; cdr3_length: 13; v_call: TRBV7-9
cdr3_aa: CAWRAQGAGYEQYF; j_call: TRBJ2-7; cdr3_length: 14; v_call: TRBV30
cdr3_aa: CASSPSRLAGTGTDTQYF; j_call: TRBJ2-3; cdr3_length: 18; v_call: TRBV7-9
cdr3_aa: CATTMLAGAYEQYF; j_call: TRBJ2-7; cdr3_length: 14; v_call: TRBV2